The T cell receptor (beta chain) described here comes from a study of T cells in Graves' hyperthyroidism and ophthalmopathy. V gave up 3 bases and J gave up 6 bases; unmatched junction bases: 4. The CDR3 length is 14 residues. Germline V gives CDR1 LGHDT, CDR2 YNNKEL (reference sequence). Orbital computed tomography and thyroid ultrasound, together with serum TRAb and thyroxine and clinical symptoms, were used for diagnoses. Amplified TCR beta CDR3 regions derived from RNA transcripts. A first-round RT-PCR of the TCR CDR3 used the HTBI primer set. TCRdb called the multiplex PCR reads again in MiXCR, with one record for every CDR3 protein. Here the sample spans roughly 99,000 distinct CDR3 sequences, 15% to 20% being singletons. Study-level results: In the blood, most expanded thyroid clonotypes above 0.001 appeared as well.

This clonotype was recorded at least ten times. Its antigen is not identified. This chain uses TRBV3-1 with TRBJ2-5; 10 nucleotides match TRBD1. This receptor was identified in a woman between 45 and 65 years old with Graves' hyperthyroidism. The sample taken for sequencing was blood. CDR3 loop: CASSQTGGRKTQYF. Here the CDR3 DNA reads TGTGCCAGCAGCCAGACAGGGGGCAGGAAGACCCAGTACTTC.